A selection of T cell receptor beta chains follows, all from one sample in a study of CD8+ T cells in alopecia areata. Repertoires were generated with immunoSEQ multiplex PCR, while TCRdb's copy carries only in-frame clones and drops some. The sample carries about 150,000 clones, 54% recorded once. The sequences come from CD8+ T cells sorted from blood, collected at week 4, from a patient treated with tofacitinib. The receptor source for this set is a human donor with alopecia areata. Both conserved end residues are part of each CDR3. Each record gives: J gene, clone size, D gene, V gene, CDR3 DNA, CDR3 protein. The D gene is left open where the match is weak. The listing skips clone size in some rows; elsewhere it reads once, few, many or a size class.

TRBJ2-7 NA TRBD1 TRBV20-1 TGCAGTGCTGAACAGGGGGCGCGGCAGTACTTC CSAEQGARQYF
TRBJ1-1 NA NA TRBV30 TGTGCCTGGAGTGTAGACAGCATGAACACTGAAGCTTTCTTT CAWSVDSMNTEAFF
TRBJ1-6 NA NA TRBV27 TGTGCCAGCAGTTTATTTAATTCACCCCTCCACTTT CASSLFNSPLHF
TRBJ2-5 NA NA TRBV18 TGTGCCAGCTCACCATTGGTGGGGGCACTCGAGACCCAGTACTTC CASSPLVGALETQYF
TRBJ1-2 NA NA TRBV6-5 TGTGCCAGCAGGCAGGGGCTCGGCTACACCTTC CASRQGLGYTF
TRBJ1-6 few NA TRBV13 TGTGCCAGCAGCTCCCTCAATTCACCCCTCCACTTT CASSSLNSPLHF
TRBJ2-1 NA TRBD1 TRBV15 TGTGCCACCAGCGGACCGGGAACAGGGGGCCGTGTGGGGCAGTTCTTC CATSGPGTGGRVGQFF
TRBJ2-5 NA TRBD2 TRBV4-3 TGCGCCAGCAGCCGAGTACTAGCGATACAAGAGACCCAGTACTTC CASSRVLAIQETQYF
TRBJ2-7 NA NA TRBV20-1 TGCAGTGCTAGGGGGGGCTACGAGCAGTACTTC CSARGGYEQYF
TRBJ1-1 few NA TRBV30 TGTGCCTGGAGCCTGCAGGGCGAAGCTTTCTTT CAWSLQGEAFF
TRBJ2-5 NA TRBD2 TRBV9 TGTGCCAGCAGCGACTTAGCGGGGGAAGAGACCCAGTACTTC CASSDLAGEETQYF
TRBJ2-4 NA NA TRBV13 TGTGCCAGCAGCTTAGGAGCCAAAAACATTCAGTACTTC CASSLGAKNIQYF
TRBJ2-1 few NA TRBV7-2 TGTGCCATCGGGGGCAGCGTAGATGAGCAGTTCTTC CAIGGSVDEQFF
TRBJ2-3 NA NA TRBV7-2 TGTGCCAGCAGCTTTACGGTAAAGAGCACAGATACGCAGTATTTT CASSFTVKSTDTQYF
TRBJ1-2 few TRBD1 TRBV5-4 TGTGCCAGCAGCCCTGGACAGGGCCTAGAGGGCTACACCTTC CASSPGQGLEGYTF
TRBJ2-7 NA NA TRBV6-5 TGTGCCAGCAGTCCTGGACCCTACGAGCAGTACTTC CASSPGPYEQYF
TRBJ1-6 NA NA TRBV6-5 TGTGCCAGCAGGTACAGGAACTATAATTCACCCCTCCACTTT CASRYRNYNSPLHF